What follows are 5 T cell receptor beta chains derived from one specimen sequenced in a study of metastatic and nonmetastatic thyroid tumors. Thyroid surgery had not been preceded by any treatment in any patient. TCRdb re-called the PCR reads via MiXCR. Altogether 6,000 to 8,500 clones are present, 3% to 3.5% being singletons, with the ten largest covering 16%. Sequencing input: tumor tissue. The receptors shown here come from a female donor with papillary thyroid cancer or a benign thyroid nodule (not recorded which). Some clones in this sample may be carry-over from other donors' samples.

This clone qualifies as medium-sized. The chain employs TRBV6-1 and TRBJ1-1, with 7 bases lining up with TRBD1. CDR3 size: 15 residues. The V and J ends lost 5 bases and 0 bases, in that order; junction bases with no gene match: 6. In germline, CDR1 is MNHNS, CDR2 SASEGT. In DNA, the CDR3 is TGTGCCAGCAGTCCCCGGACAGGTTTGAACACTGAAGCTTTCTTT. It yields the protein CASSPRTGLNTEAFF.

Within the sample, this clone is medium-sized. The chain recombines TRBV24-1 with TRBJ2-1, with 9 bases fitting TRBD2. Germline CDR1 is KGHDR and CDR2 is SFDVKD. J gave up 8 bases and V 3 bases, and 10 bases lay outside the gene matches. The CDR3 covers 16 residues. The CDR3 spells CATSDGETSGLDEQFF. DNA for the CDR3: TGTGCCACCAGTGATGGTGAGACTAGCGGTTTGGATGAGCAGTTCTTC.

In this sample, this clone turned up many times. The junction shows a germline mismatch at one end, possibly a read error. The sample holds other DNA sequences that translate to the same CDR3. The gene calls are TRBV29-1 and TRBJ1-2, with D hard to call. Per the germline V gene, CDR1 is SQVTM and CDR2 is ANQGSEA. The CDR3 length is 13 residues. In DNA, the CDR3 is TGCAGTGTTGAAGCGGAGCGTTTTGGGGGCTACACCTTC. Amino acids: CSVEAERFGGYTF.

This clone showed up many times. The V and J genes are TRBV19 and TRBJ2-3; D assignment may be TRBD1 or TRBD2 (5 bases each). Trimming shortened V by 8 bases and J by 1 base, and 13 bases separated the two germline ends. Looked up from germline, CDR1 is LNHDA and CDR2 is SQIVND (reference sequence). The CDR3 extends over 14 amino acids. The CDR3 nucleotides read TGTGCCAGTCGCCGTGAGGGACGCACAGATACGCAGTATTTT. Its translation: CASRREGRTDTQYF.

This clone was found many times. The V call is TRBV14, the J call TRBJ1-2; D is unresolved. Germline assignment: CDR1 SGHDN and CDR2 FVKESK. The V and J ends lost 5 bases and 8 bases respectively, with 12 bases between them. The CDR3 is made up of 12 amino acids. CDR3 sequence: CASSKGSIGYTF. CDR3 in DNA: TGTGCCAGCAGCAAAGGGAGCATCGGCTACACCTTC. The variable domain in full, with the rest retrieved from reference TRBV14 and TRBJ1-2, is EAGVTQFPSHSVIEKGQTVTLRCDPISGHDNLYWYRRVMGKEIKFLLHFVKESKQDESGMPNNRFLAERTGGTYSTLKVQPAELEDSGVYFCASSKGSIGYTFGSGTRLTVV.